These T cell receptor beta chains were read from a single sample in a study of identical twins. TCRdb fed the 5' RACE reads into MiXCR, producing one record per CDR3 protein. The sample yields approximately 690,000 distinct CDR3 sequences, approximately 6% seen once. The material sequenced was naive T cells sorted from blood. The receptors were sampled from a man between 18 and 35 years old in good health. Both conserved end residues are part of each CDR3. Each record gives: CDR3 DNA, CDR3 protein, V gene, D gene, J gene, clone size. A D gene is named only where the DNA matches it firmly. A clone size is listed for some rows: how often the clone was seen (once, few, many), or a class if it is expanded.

cdr3_nt: TGTGCCAGCAGGCGAAGGACGGCGAACACTGAAGCTTTCTTT
cdr3_aa: CASRRRTANTEAFF
v_call: TRBV5-6
d_call: .
j_call: TRBJ1-1
clone_size: many

cdr3_nt: TGCAGTGCTAGGAACCTAGCTTTCCAAAACATTCAGTACTTC
cdr3_aa: CSARNLAFQNIQYF
v_call: TRBV20-1
d_call: .
j_call: TRBJ2-4
clone_size: many

cdr3_nt: TGTGCCACCAGTGATTTCGAAGTCGGGAGTTCCACCGGGGAGCTGTTTTTT
cdr3_aa: CATSDFEVGSSTGELFF
v_call: TRBV24-1
d_call: .
j_call: TRBJ2-2
clone_size: .

cdr3_nt: TGTGCCAGCAGTTCTACCAGGGTTGGGAATGAGCAGTTCTTC
cdr3_aa: CASSSTRVGNEQFF
v_call: TRBV27
d_call: .
j_call: TRBJ2-1
clone_size: many

cdr3_nt: TGCAGTGCTAGAGATTCACCAAGCACCGGGGAGCTGTTTTTT
cdr3_aa: CSARDSPSTGELFF
v_call: TRBV20-1
d_call: .
j_call: TRBJ2-2
clone_size: few

cdr3_nt: TGTGCCAGCAGTTACCTAGCGGGAAGCACAGATACGCAGTATTTT
cdr3_aa: CASSYLAGSTDTQYF
v_call: TRBV6-5
d_call: TRBD2
j_call: TRBJ2-3
clone_size: .

cdr3_nt: TGTGCCAGCAGCTTAGAAGGGGGTCGGTACAATGAGCAGTTCTTC
cdr3_aa: CASSLEGGRYNEQFF
v_call: TRBV7-9
d_call: .
j_call: TRBJ2-1
clone_size: many

cdr3_nt: TGCAGTGCCCCGATAGCGGGAATCCCCGGGGAGCTGTTTTTT
cdr3_aa: CSAPIAGIPGELFF
v_call: TRBV20-1
d_call: TRBD2
j_call: TRBJ2-2
clone_size: .

cdr3_nt: TGTGCCAGCAGCGGCCGATTTAGCGGGAGCGACACCGGGGAGCTGTTTTTT
cdr3_aa: CASSGRFSGSDTGELFF
v_call: TRBV9
d_call: TRBD2
j_call: TRBJ2-2
clone_size: few

cdr3_nt: TGCAGTGCTAGAGATAGAGGGCCGGCCCTAAGTCGCTACACCTTC
cdr3_aa: CSARDRGPALSRYTF
v_call: TRBV20-1
d_call: .
j_call: TRBJ1-2
clone_size: .

cdr3_nt: TGTGCCAGCAGTTTAGGGCTAGCGGGAGATCGGCACAATGAGCAGTTCTTC
cdr3_aa: CASSLGLAGDRHNEQFF
v_call: TRBV12-3/TRBV12-4
d_call: TRBD2
j_call: TRBJ2-1
clone_size: many

cdr3_nt: TGTGCCAGTAGTATCCAGGCGGGGGATGAGCAGTTCTTC
cdr3_aa: CASSIQAGDEQFF
v_call: TRBV19
d_call: TRBD2
j_call: TRBJ2-1
clone_size: .

cdr3_nt: TGTGCCAGCACTCAAGTATCTAGCTCTGGGGCCAACGTCCTGACTTTC
cdr3_aa: CASTQVSSSGANVLTF
v_call: TRBV6-1
d_call: .
j_call: TRBJ2-6
clone_size: .

cdr3_nt: TGTGCCAGCAGCCCCCTGGCGGGGGCGATCAATGAGCAGTTCTTC
cdr3_aa: CASSPLAGAINEQFF
v_call: TRBV11-2
d_call: .
j_call: TRBJ2-1
clone_size: .

cdr3_nt: TGTGCCAGTAGTCTGACAGGGGGCGTAGGGACTGAAGCTTTCTTT
cdr3_aa: CASSLTGGVGTEAFF
v_call: TRBV19
d_call: TRBD1
j_call: TRBJ1-1
clone_size: .

cdr3_nt: TGTGCCACCAGCAGAGATTTTAGCAATGAGCAGTTCTTC
cdr3_aa: CATSRDFSNEQFF
v_call: TRBV15
d_call: .
j_call: TRBJ2-1
clone_size: many

cdr3_nt: TGCGCCAGCAGCTTGGTGGTAGCGGGATCCCACGGGGAGCTGTTTTTT
cdr3_aa: CASSLVVAGSHGELFF
v_call: TRBV5-1
d_call: TRBD2
j_call: TRBJ2-2
clone_size: .

cdr3_nt: TGTGCCAGCAAATACGGAGGAGGAGAGACCCAGTACTTC
cdr3_aa: CASKYGGGETQYF
v_call: TRBV25-1
d_call: .
j_call: TRBJ2-5
clone_size: few

cdr3_nt: TGCAGTGCCAGGACTAGCGGGGTGGCCGGGGAGCTGTTTTTT
cdr3_aa: CSARTSGVAGELFF
v_call: TRBV20-1
d_call: TRBD2
j_call: TRBJ2-2
clone_size: many

cdr3_nt: TGCGCCAGCAGCTTGGGGAGGTATGAGCAGTTCTTC
cdr3_aa: CASSLGRYEQFF
v_call: TRBV5-1
d_call: .
j_call: TRBJ2-1
clone_size: many

cdr3_nt: TGTGCCAGCAGTGCCCGGACAGGGCTCACCGGGGAGCTGTTTTTT
cdr3_aa: CASSARTGLTGELFF
v_call: TRBV25-1
d_call: TRBD1
j_call: TRBJ2-2
clone_size: few

cdr3_nt: .
cdr3_aa: CASSSFGPGMNTEAFF
v_call: TRBV5-5
d_call: .
j_call: TRBJ1-1
clone_size: many

cdr3_nt: TGTGCCAGCAGCTCGGACAGGGAGCAGTTCTTC
cdr3_aa: CASSSDREQFF
v_call: TRBV7-9
d_call: TRBD1
j_call: TRBJ2-1
clone_size: many

cdr3_nt: TGCGCCAGCAGCCAAGTATACAGCGGGAGGGGAGATACGCAGTATTTT
cdr3_aa: CASSQVYSGRGDTQYF
v_call: TRBV4-1
d_call: TRBD2
j_call: TRBJ2-3
clone_size: few

cdr3_nt: TGTGCCAGCAGCCCCAAGGGCCGTCAAGAGACCCAGTACTTC
cdr3_aa: CASSPKGRQETQYF
v_call: TRBV6-2/TRBV6-3
d_call: .
j_call: TRBJ2-5
clone_size: many

cdr3_nt: TGTGCCTGGAGCCAACAGGGAGTTCCAGAGACCCAGTACTTC
cdr3_aa: CAWSQQGVPETQYF
v_call: TRBV30
d_call: .
j_call: TRBJ2-5
clone_size: .

cdr3_nt: TGCAGCGTTGGTGGGTTTGGAAACACCATATATTTT
cdr3_aa: CSVGGFGNTIYF
v_call: TRBV29-1
d_call: .
j_call: TRBJ1-3
clone_size: many

cdr3_nt: TGTGCCACCAGCAGGAATCGGGAGACCCAGTACTTC
cdr3_aa: CATSRNRETQYF
v_call: TRBV15
d_call: .
j_call: TRBJ2-5
clone_size: many

cdr3_nt: TGTGCCAGCACACTGAGGAGGGGGACCAAGACCCAGTACTTC
cdr3_aa: CASTLRRGTKTQYF
v_call: TRBV6-1
d_call: .
j_call: TRBJ2-5
clone_size: many

cdr3_nt: TGTGCCTGGAACAGGGGGCCGGAGACCCAGTACTTC
cdr3_aa: CAWNRGPETQYF
v_call: TRBV30
d_call: TRBD1
j_call: TRBJ2-5
clone_size: few

cdr3_nt: TGCAGCGTCCTAGCGGGAGGCTACGAGCAGTACTTC
cdr3_aa: CSVLAGGYEQYF
v_call: TRBV29-1
d_call: TRBD2
j_call: TRBJ2-7
clone_size: many

cdr3_nt: TGTGCCCAATCGCGTGAGGCGGGGTACTACAATGAGCAGTTCTTC
cdr3_aa: CAQSREAGYYNEQFF
v_call: TRBV30
d_call: .
j_call: TRBJ2-1
clone_size: .

cdr3_nt: TGCGCCAGCAGCGATACGGGACAGGGAACTGAGCAGTTCTTC
cdr3_aa: CASSDTGQGTEQFF
v_call: TRBV4-3
d_call: TRBD1
j_call: TRBJ2-1
clone_size: many

cdr3_nt: TGCAGTGCCGCCGGACTAGCGGGAGGGCCTCACGAGCAGTACTTC
cdr3_aa: CSAAGLAGGPHEQYF
v_call: TRBV20-1
d_call: TRBD2
j_call: TRBJ2-7
clone_size: few

cdr3_nt: TGTGCCAGCGCAGGCGAGCGTTTCTATGAGCAGTTCTTC
cdr3_aa: CASAGERFYEQFF
v_call: TRBV2
d_call: .
j_call: TRBJ2-1
clone_size: few

cdr3_nt: TGTGCCAGCTCACCACCGGGAGCGCTCTCCTACAATGAGCAGTTCTTC
cdr3_aa: CASSPPGALSYNEQFF
v_call: TRBV18
d_call: .
j_call: TRBJ2-1
clone_size: .

cdr3_nt: TGCGCCAGCAGCAACGCCCTCCAAGGAGGGTACAATGAGCAGTTCTTC
cdr3_aa: CASSNALQGGYNEQFF
v_call: TRBV5-1
d_call: .
j_call: TRBJ2-1
clone_size: many

cdr3_nt: TGTGCCAGCAGCTTGGACAGGGCTATGAACACTGAAGCTTTCTTT
cdr3_aa: CASSLDRAMNTEAFF
v_call: TRBV5-4
d_call: .
j_call: TRBJ1-1
clone_size: .

cdr3_nt: TGTGCCTGGAGGGGAGGTCGGCGCCATGAGCAGTTCTTC
cdr3_aa: CAWRGGRRHEQFF
v_call: TRBV30
d_call: .
j_call: TRBJ2-1
clone_size: few

cdr3_nt: TGCAGCGTTGCTACTAGCGGGATCTACGAGCAGTACTTC
cdr3_aa: CSVATSGIYEQYF
v_call: TRBV29-1
d_call: TRBD2
j_call: TRBJ2-7
clone_size: many

cdr3_nt: TGCGCCAGCAGTGGGACAGGGTACAATCAGCCCCAGCATTTT
cdr3_aa: CASSGTGYNQPQHF
v_call: TRBV10-2
d_call: TRBD1
j_call: TRBJ1-5
clone_size: many

cdr3_nt: TGTGCCAGCAGCTTGCCGGGACTAGCGGTTCTAAATGAGCAGTTCTTC
cdr3_aa: CASSLPGLAVLNEQFF
v_call: TRBV5-6
d_call: TRBD2
j_call: TRBJ2-1
clone_size: many

cdr3_nt: TGTGCCATCAGGGGACAGGACTATGAAAAACTGTTTTTT
cdr3_aa: CAIRGQDYEKLFF
v_call: TRBV10-3
d_call: TRBD1
j_call: TRBJ1-4
clone_size: many

cdr3_nt: TGCAGTGCTAGCCCCGGGACAGGGGATTACAATGAGCAGTTCTTC
cdr3_aa: CSASPGTGDYNEQFF
v_call: TRBV20-1
d_call: TRBD1
j_call: TRBJ2-1
clone_size: few

cdr3_nt: TGTGCCTGGAGCATCCAAATGAACACTGAAGCTTTCTTT
cdr3_aa: CAWSIQMNTEAFF
v_call: TRBV30
d_call: .
j_call: TRBJ1-1
clone_size: few

cdr3_nt: TGTGCCAGCAGTTTCCTACCGGGACTAGCCCTTAATGAGCAGTTCTTC
cdr3_aa: CASSFLPGLALNEQFF
v_call: TRBV12-3/TRBV12-4
d_call: TRBD2
j_call: TRBJ2-1
clone_size: .

cdr3_nt: TGTGCCAGCAGCCCAAACGACGGGACAGGAATCTACGAGCAGTACTTC
cdr3_aa: CASSPNDGTGIYEQYF
v_call: TRBV7-9
d_call: TRBD1
j_call: TRBJ2-7
clone_size: .

cdr3_nt: TGTGCCAGTACCCCCCAGGGTGAGGACACTGAAGCTTTCTTT
cdr3_aa: CASTPQGEDTEAFF
v_call: TRBV19
d_call: .
j_call: TRBJ1-1
clone_size: many

cdr3_nt: TGTGCCAGCAGCCGACAGGGGAGCGATTCACCCCTCCACTTT
cdr3_aa: CASSRQGSDSPLHF
v_call: TRBV12-3/TRBV12-4
d_call: TRBD1
j_call: TRBJ1-6
clone_size: many

cdr3_nt: TGCAGTGCTAGACCGGGACTAGGCAATGAGCAGTTCTTC
cdr3_aa: CSARPGLGNEQFF
v_call: TRBV20-1
d_call: TRBD2
j_call: TRBJ2-1
clone_size: few

cdr3_nt: TGTGCCATCAGTGAATCTAGCTCTGGGGCCAACGTCCTGACTTTC
cdr3_aa: CAISESSSGANVLTF
v_call: TRBV10-3
d_call: .
j_call: TRBJ2-6
clone_size: .

cdr3_nt: TGTGCCAGCAGCCTCCCCGGGGGCGGACTGGACATTCAGTACTTC
cdr3_aa: CASSLPGGGLDIQYF
v_call: TRBV28
d_call: .
j_call: TRBJ2-4
clone_size: many

cdr3_nt: TGTGCCAGCAGCTTTTACCGGGGACAGGGGAACACTGAAGCTTTCTTT
cdr3_aa: CASSFYRGQGNTEAFF
v_call: TRBV5-5
d_call: TRBD1
j_call: TRBJ1-1
clone_size: many

cdr3_nt: TGTGCCAGCAGCTCTTTAGCGGGACCGGTCTCCTACAATGAGCAGTTCTTC
cdr3_aa: CASSSLAGPVSYNEQFF
v_call: TRBV11-3
d_call: TRBD2
j_call: TRBJ2-1
clone_size: few

cdr3_nt: TGCAGTGCTAGAGATCCTGGTAGACCCGGGGAGCTGTTTTTT
cdr3_aa: CSARDPGRPGELFF
v_call: TRBV20-1
d_call: .
j_call: TRBJ2-2
clone_size: few